These 22 T cell receptor beta chains were all obtained from the same sample, sequenced in a study of cytomegalovirus exposure and HLA in healthy donors. PCR amplification relied on 60 Vbeta primers (plus 13 Jbeta primers). Profiled with immunoSEQ multiplex PCR; TCRdb holds only in-frame clones, not every one. The data contain about 130,000 clones, roughly 83% of them singletons. The specimen was PBMCs. Every receptor here comes from a man between 18 and 29 years old in good health and CMV-seropositive.

In this sample, this clone turned up once. The chain joins TRBV27 to TRBJ1-4; 7 positions match TRBD1. Germline V gene sequence: CDR1 MNHEY, CDR2 SMNVEV (reference sequence). The CDR3 contains 17 residues. The J segment lost 1 base and the V segment lost 5 bases, leaving 10 bases of the junction unmatched. CDR3 nucleotide sequence: TGTGCCAGCAGTCCTACTTGGAGGGGGCGAACTAATGAAAAACTGTTTTTT. Residues: CASSPTWRGRTNEKLFF.

This clone was detected only once. V usage is TRBV9 and J usage is TRBJ2-2; possibly TRBD2 for D (5 bases). Germline V gene lookup returns CDR1 SGDLS and CDR2 YYNGEE. V lost 0 bases and J lost 4, with 10 bases in between. The CDR3 extends over 15 amino acids. The CDR3: CASSVGGGGTGELFF. The CDR3, as DNA: TGTGCCAGCAGCGTAGGAGGAGGTGGCACCGGGGAGCTGTTTTTT. The variable domain in full, completed from reference TRBV9 and TRBJ2-2, reads DSGVTQTPKHLITATGQRVTLRCSPRSGDLSVYWYQQSLDQGLQFLIQYYNGEERAKGNILERFSAQQFPDLHSELNLSSLELGDSALYFCASSVGGGGTGELFFGEGSRLTVL.

V usage is TRBV10-3 and J usage is TRBJ2-2; weak D call: TRBD2 (7 bases). V lost 5 bases, J lost 7 bases, and 14 bases lay in between. Germline loops: CDR1 ENHRY, CDR2 SYGVKD. The CDR3 sequence is 14 residues long. In nucleotides, the CDR3 is TGTGCCATCAGTCGTGGGGGGGCCCTCGGGGAGCTGTTTTTT. Its protein product is CAISRGGALGELFF.

The V and J genes are TRBV7-9 and TRBJ1-4, with D possibly being TRBD1 (5 bases). The length of the CDR3 is 15 residues. V lost 4 bases and J lost 2, with 11 bases in between. Per germline, CDR1 SEHNR and CDR2 FQNEAQ (reference sequence). The CDR3 coding sequence is TGTGCCAGCAGCTCGGGCGGGGGGACTAATGAAAAACTGTTTTTT. Protein sequence: CASSSGGGTNEKLFF.

V and J are TRBV9 and TRBJ2-4; D possibly corresponds to TRBD2 (6 bases). Trimming removed 2 bases from V and 0 bases from J, with 9 bases in between. From germline, CDR1 is SGDLS and CDR2 YYNGEE. The CDR3 is 15 residues long. The CDR3 reads CASSVGGSAKNIQYF. CDR3 coding DNA: TGTGCCAGCAGCGTCGGAGGGTCAGCCAAAAACATTCAGTACTTC.

CDR3 coding DNA: TGTGCCAGCAGTTTGACAGATTCCTACGAGCAGTACTTC. This codes for CASSLTDSYEQYF. J is TRBJ2-7 and V is TRBV27, with D maybe TRBD1 (5 bases). V was trimmed by 3 bases and J by 1 base, leaving 7 bases between them. Per germline, CDR1 MNHEY and CDR2 SMNVEV (reference sequence). The CDR3 sequence is 13 residues long.

J is TRBJ1-2 and V is TRBV7-8; 8 positions match TRBD1. CDR1 is SGHVS and CDR2 is FQNEAQ in the germline V gene. There are 16 residues in the CDR3. V lost 1 base and J lost 6; bases outside the gene matches: 10. The CDR3 region is CASSLGPGTGGDGYTF. As DNA, the CDR3 is TGTGCCAGCAGCTTAGGTCCCGGGACAGGCGGGGATGGCTACACCTTC.

CDR3 coding DNA: TGCGCCAGCAGTGCAGTACAGGCTAACACCGGGGAGCTGTTTTTT. Translating it yields CASSAVQANTGELFF. The chain carries TRBV10-2 and TRBJ2-2; D is perhaps TRBD1 (5 bases). The CDR3 is 15 residues long. Trimming took off 4 bases at V and 2 bases at J, with 11 bases between the two ends. Per germline, CDR1 WSHSY and CDR2 SAAADI.

J is TRBJ2-5 and V is TRBV4-1, with D tentatively TRBD1 (6 bases). From germline, CDR1 is MGHRA and CDR2 YSYEKL. Trimming shortened V by 3 bases and J by 3 bases, and 17 bases separated the two germline ends. This CDR3 contains 16 residues. The CDR3 loop reads CASSQKRETGEETQYF. CDR3 nucleotides: TGCGCCAGCAGCCAGAAGCGAGAGACAGGTGAAGAGACCCAGTACTTC.

This chain links TRBV7-9 with TRBJ2-3; the match to TRBD2 covers 7 bases. The V and J ends lost 3 bases and 3 bases, in that order; junction bases with no gene match: 6. This CDR3 spans 15 amino acids. Germline-derived CDR1 and CDR2 are SEHNR and FQNEAQ (reference sequence). CDR3: CASSLGGGVTDTQYF. In DNA, the CDR3 is TGTGCCAGCAGCTTGGGCGGGGGTGTGACAGATACGCAGTATTTT.

The chain recombines TRBV19 with TRBJ1-1; D call uncertain. The CDR3 is 15 amino acids. The germline gives CDR1 LNHDA, CDR2 SQIVND (reference sequence). V was trimmed by 1 base and J by 1 base, leaving 10 bases between them. The CDR3 protein is CASSIVGGSNTEAFF. The CDR3 DNA sequence: TGTGCCAGTAGTATAGTAGGAGGGTCGAACACTGAAGCTTTCTTT. Full variable domain (missing parts from reference TRBV19 and TRBJ1-1): DGGITQSPKYLFRKEGQNVTLSCEQNLNHDAMYWYRQDPGQGLRLIYYSQIVNDFQKGDIAEGYSVSREKKESFPLTVTSAQKNPTAFYLCASSIVGGSNTEAFFGQGTRLTVV.

This clone was detected once. At the DNA level, this CDR3 is encoded by other sequences in the same sample as well. The rearrangement joins TRBV6-5 to TRBJ2-7; D unclear. This CDR3 contains 14 residues. CDR1 and CDR2 (germline): MNHEY, SVGAGI. V was shortened by 3 bases and J by 2 bases, with 11 bases between the two germline ends. CDR3 nucleotide sequence: TGTGCCAGCAGTTATTCACCCGGTACCTACGAGCAGTACTTC. Translated, it gives CASSYSPGTYEQYF.

This chain uses TRBV27 with TRBJ1-5; D unclear. Trimming pared 5 bases from V and 4 bases from J, leaving 18 bases between. The CDR3 is 16 residues long. Germline lookup yields CDR1 MNHEY and CDR2 SMNVEV (reference sequence). CDR3 amino acids: CASSAASSRDNQPQHF. The CDR3 bases are TGTGCCAGCAGTGCGGCCTCAAGCCGAGATAATCAGCCCCAGCATTTT.

The chain links TRBV9 to TRBJ2-7; no reliable D call. The V and J ends lost 0 bases and 3 bases respectively, with 10 bases between them. Germline V gene lookup returns CDR1 SGDLS and CDR2 YYNGEE. CDR3 length: 14 amino acids. The CDR3 DNA reads as TGTGCCAGCAGCGTAGGAGGCCCTAGCTACGAGCAGTACTTC. This sequence encodes CASSVGGPSYEQYF.

J is TRBJ2-7 and V is TRBV5-1, with 9 bases matching TRBD1. The CDR3 runs to 14 residues. Looked up from germline, CDR1 is SGHRS and CDR2 is YFSETQ. V gave up 2 bases and J gave up 6 bases; unmatched junction bases: 6. CDR3 residues: CASSLPGQGSEQYF. The CDR3 nucleotides read TGCGCCAGCAGCTTACCGGGACAGGGCTCCGAGCAGTACTTC.

This clone was counted a single time. The chain has TRBV6-5 and TRBJ2-1; possible D gene TRBD2, 6 bases. V shed 5 bases and J shed 6 bases, with 17 bases lying between them. The CDR3 has 15 amino acids. The germline V gene encodes CDR1 MNHEY and CDR2 SVGAGI. DNA for the CDR3: TGTGCCAGCAGTCCTACTAGCCCAAGCGCCAATGAGCAGTTCTTC. Its protein product is CASSPTSPSANEQFF.

The chain uses TRBV10-3 and TRBJ1-2; no firm D call. There are 16 residues in the CDR3. Trimming pared 0 bases from V and 2 bases from J, leaving 13 bases between. The V gene's germline CDR1 is ENHRY and CDR2 SYGVKD. The CDR3 loop reads CAISESSLAGNYGYTF. The CDR3 nucleotides read TGTGCCATCAGTGAGTCCAGCTTAGCGGGCAACTATGGCTACACCTTC.

The chain uses TRBV18 and TRBJ1-5; no definite D call. V lost 3 bases and J lost 1, with 13 bases in between. Looked up from germline, CDR1 is KGHSH and CDR2 is LQKENI. The CDR3 spans 16 residues. The DNA of the CDR3 is TGTGCCAGCTCACCTAAGGCGGACTTAAGCAATCAGCCCCAGCATTTT. Amino acid sequence: CASSPKADLSNQPQHF.

Turning to this clone: One end of the junction is discordant with germline, which a read error may explain. The same CDR3 arises from other DNA sequences in this sample as well. The CDR3 DNA is TGTGCCAGTAGCACGGGGGGGAGCACTGAGGCTTTCTTT. Protein: CASSTGGSTEAFF. This chain links TRBV19 with TRBJ1-1; a possible D gene is TRBD1 (5 bases). Germline V gene data show CDR1 as LNHDA and CDR2 as SQIVND (reference sequence). The CDR3 contains 13 residues.

In the case of this clone: Sequence at one end of the junction differs from germline and may be a read error. V gene TRBV5-6 combines with J gene TRBJ2-1, with TRBD2 matching 14 bases. The CDR3 is made up of 14 amino acids. Germline loops: CDR1 SGHDT, CDR2 YYEEEE. The CDR3 protein is CASSLPGLAGDHIF. The CDR3 DNA sequence: TGTGCCAGCAGCTTACCGGGACTAGCGGGAGACCACATCTTC.

The rearrangement joins TRBV6-1 to TRBJ2-1, with 10 bases lining up with TRBD1. Germline assignment: CDR1 MNHNS and CDR2 SASEGT. V was pared by 8 bases and J by 8 bases, with 6 bases of the junction left unmatched. There are 13 residues in the CDR3. CDR3 in DNA: TGTGCCAGCCGGGACAGGGGAGAACATGAGCAGTTCTTC. This gives the protein CASRDRGEHEQFF.

Concerning this clone: Mismatch with germline at one junction end may stem from a read error. The chain links TRBV27 to TRBJ1-1; a possible D gene is TRBD1 (5 bases). Per the germline V gene, CDR1 is MNHEY and CDR2 is SMNVEV (reference sequence). The CDR3 is 15 amino acids. Here the CDR3 reads CASSLLPGVNTEDFF. DNA of the CDR3: TGTGCCAGCAGCTTACTACCGGGGGTGAACACTGAAGATTTCTTT.